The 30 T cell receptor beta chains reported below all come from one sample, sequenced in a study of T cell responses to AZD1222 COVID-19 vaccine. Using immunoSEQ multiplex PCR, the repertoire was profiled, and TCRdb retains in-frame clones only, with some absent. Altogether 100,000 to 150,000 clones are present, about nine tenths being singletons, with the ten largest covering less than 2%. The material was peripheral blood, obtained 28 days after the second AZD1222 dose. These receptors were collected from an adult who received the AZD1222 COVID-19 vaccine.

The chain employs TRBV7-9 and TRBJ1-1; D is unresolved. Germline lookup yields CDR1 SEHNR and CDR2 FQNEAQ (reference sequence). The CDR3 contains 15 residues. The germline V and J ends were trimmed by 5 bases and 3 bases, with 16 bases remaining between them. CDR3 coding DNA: TGTGCCAGCAGCCCCACACCTGACACGGACACTGAAGCTTTCTTT. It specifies CASSPTPDTDTEAFF.

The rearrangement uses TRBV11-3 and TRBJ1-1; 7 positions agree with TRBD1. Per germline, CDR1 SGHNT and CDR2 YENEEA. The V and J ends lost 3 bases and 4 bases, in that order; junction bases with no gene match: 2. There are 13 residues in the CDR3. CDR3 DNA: TGTGCCAGCAGCTTTGGGACAGCCACTGAAGCTTTCTTT. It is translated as CASSFGTATEAFF.

CDR3 sequence: CASRFTPRLSFF. CDR3 sequence (DNA): TGTGCCAGCAGATTTACTCCCCGGCTATCTTTCTTT. The chain combines TRBV28 with TRBJ1-1; D remains unclear. CDR3 length equals 12 residues. The germline CDR1 and CDR2 sequences are MDHEN and SYDVKM. Trimming left V 6 bases short and J 12 bases short, with 17 bases between.

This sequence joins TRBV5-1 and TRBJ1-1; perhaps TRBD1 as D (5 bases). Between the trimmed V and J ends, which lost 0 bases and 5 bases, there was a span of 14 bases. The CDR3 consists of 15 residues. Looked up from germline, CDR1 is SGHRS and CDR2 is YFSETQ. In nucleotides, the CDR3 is TGCGCCAGCAGCTTGGCCTCTCAGGGCTTAACTGAAGCTTTCTTT. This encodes CASSLASQGLTEAFF.

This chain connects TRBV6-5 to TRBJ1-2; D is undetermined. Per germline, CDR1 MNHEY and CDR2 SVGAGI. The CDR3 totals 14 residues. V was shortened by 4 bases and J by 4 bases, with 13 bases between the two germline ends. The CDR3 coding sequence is TGTGCCAGCAGTTTTGGAGAGCGCGGCTATGGCTACACCTTC. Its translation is CASSFGERGYGYTF.

This chain's CDR3 is CASSFSGMGGYTF. DNA for the CDR3: TGTGCCAGCAGTTTTTCAGGAATGGGTGGCTACACCTTC. The genes are TRBV12-3 or TRBV12-4 and TRBJ1-2; D is unresolved. The CDR3 contains 13 residues. The V end lost 3 bases, the J end lost 7 bases, and 12 bases lay between the germline ends.

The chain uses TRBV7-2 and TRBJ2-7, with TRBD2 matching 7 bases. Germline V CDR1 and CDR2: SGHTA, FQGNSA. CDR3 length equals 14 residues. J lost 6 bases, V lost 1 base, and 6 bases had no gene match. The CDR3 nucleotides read TGTGCCAGCAGCTTAGAGGGAGGGTATCGCGAGCAGTACTTC. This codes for CASSLEGGYREQYF. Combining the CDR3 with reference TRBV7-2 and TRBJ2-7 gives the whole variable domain GAGVSQSPSNKVTEKGKDVELRCDPISGHTALYWYRQSLGQGLEFLIYFQGNSAPDKSGLPSDRFSAERTGGSVSTLTIQRTQQEDSAVYLCASSLEGGYREQYFGPGTRLTVT.

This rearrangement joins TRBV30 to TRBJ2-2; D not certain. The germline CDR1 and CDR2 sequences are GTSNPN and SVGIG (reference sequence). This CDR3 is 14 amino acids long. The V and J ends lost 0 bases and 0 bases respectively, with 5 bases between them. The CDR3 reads CAWSVPPNTGELFF. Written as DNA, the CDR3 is TGTGCCTGGAGTGTACCCCCGAACACCGGGGAGCTGTTTTTT.

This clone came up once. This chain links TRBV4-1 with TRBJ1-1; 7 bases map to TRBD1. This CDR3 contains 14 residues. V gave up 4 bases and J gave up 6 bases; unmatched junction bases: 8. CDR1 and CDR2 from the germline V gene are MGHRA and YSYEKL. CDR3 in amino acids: CASSPPGQYAEAFF. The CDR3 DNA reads TGCGCCAGCAGCCCGCCGGGACAGTATGCTGAAGCTTTCTTT.

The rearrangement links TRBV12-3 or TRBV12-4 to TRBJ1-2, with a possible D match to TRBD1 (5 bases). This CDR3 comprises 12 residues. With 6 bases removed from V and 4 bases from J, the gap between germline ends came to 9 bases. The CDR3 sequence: CASSPGGYGYTF. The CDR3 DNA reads TGTGCCAGCAGCCCGGGGGGCTATGGCTACACCTTC.

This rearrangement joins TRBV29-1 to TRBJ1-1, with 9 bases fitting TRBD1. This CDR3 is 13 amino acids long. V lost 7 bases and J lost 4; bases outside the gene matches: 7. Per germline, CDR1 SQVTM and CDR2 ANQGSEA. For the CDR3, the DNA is TGCAGCGCGACCGAGGGACAGGGCACTGAAGCTTTCTTT. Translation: CSATEGQGTEAFF.

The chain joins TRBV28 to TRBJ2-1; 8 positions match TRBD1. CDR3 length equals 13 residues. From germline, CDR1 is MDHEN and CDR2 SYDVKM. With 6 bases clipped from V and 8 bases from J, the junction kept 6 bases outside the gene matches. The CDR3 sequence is CASRFQGADEQFF. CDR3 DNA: TGTGCCAGCAGGTTTCAGGGGGCAGATGAGCAGTTCTTC.

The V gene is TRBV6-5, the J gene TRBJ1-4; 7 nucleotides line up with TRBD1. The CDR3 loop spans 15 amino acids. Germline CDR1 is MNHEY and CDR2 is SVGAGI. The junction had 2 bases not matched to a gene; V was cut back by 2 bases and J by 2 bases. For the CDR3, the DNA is TGTGCCAGCAGTTACACAGGGGCCACTAATGAAAAACTGTTTTTT. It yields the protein CASSYTGATNEKLFF.

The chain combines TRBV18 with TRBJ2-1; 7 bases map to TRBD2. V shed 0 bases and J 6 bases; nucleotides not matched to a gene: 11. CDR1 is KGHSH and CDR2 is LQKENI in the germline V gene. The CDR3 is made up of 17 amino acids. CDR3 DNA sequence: TGTGCCAGCTCACCACCTCGGGGCCGATGGGGGGGCAATGAGCAGTTCTTC. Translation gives CASSPPRGRWGGNEQFF.

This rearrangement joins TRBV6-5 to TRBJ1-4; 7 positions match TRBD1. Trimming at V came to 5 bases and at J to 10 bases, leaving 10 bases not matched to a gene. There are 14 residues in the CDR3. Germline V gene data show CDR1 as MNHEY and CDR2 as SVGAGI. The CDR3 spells CASSRRQGGGKLFF. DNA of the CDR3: TGTGCCAGCAGTCGAAGACAGGGAGGGGGAAAACTGTTTTTT.

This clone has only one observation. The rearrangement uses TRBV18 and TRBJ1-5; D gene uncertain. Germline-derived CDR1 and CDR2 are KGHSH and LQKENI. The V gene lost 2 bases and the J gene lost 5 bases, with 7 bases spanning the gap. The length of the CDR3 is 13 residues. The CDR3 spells CASSPGEDQPQHF. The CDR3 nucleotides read TGTGCCAGCTCACCAGGGGAGGATCAGCCCCAGCATTTT.

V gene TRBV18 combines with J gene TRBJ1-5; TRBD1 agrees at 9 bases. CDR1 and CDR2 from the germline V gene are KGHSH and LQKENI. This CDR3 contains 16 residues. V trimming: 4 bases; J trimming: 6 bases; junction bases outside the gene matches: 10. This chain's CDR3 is CASSQRQGGPVQPQHF. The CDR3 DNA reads TGTGCCAGCTCACAGAGACAGGGGGGGCCGGTTCAGCCCCAGCATTTT.

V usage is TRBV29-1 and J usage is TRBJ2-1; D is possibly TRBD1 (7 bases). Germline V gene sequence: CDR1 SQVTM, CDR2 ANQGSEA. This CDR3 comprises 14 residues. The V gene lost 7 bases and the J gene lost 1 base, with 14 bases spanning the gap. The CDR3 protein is CSAGGRGSYNEQFF. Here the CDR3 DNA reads TGCAGCGCCGGGGGCAGGGGGTCCTACAATGAGCAGTTCTTC.

In DNA form, the CDR3 reads TGTGCCAGCCGCCGTGGACTAGCGGGATTGAGTGAGCAGTTCTTC. This codes for CASRRGLAGLSEQFF. The rearrangement joins TRBV5-6 to TRBJ2-1, with 12 bases that match TRBD2. The CDR3 runs 15 residues. J was trimmed by 9 bases and V by 7 bases; bases with no gene match: 11. Looked up from germline, CDR1 is SGHDT and CDR2 is YYEEEE.

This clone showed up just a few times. CDR3 bases: TGCGCCAGCAGCCCTGAACAGGGGGCGCGTGGCTACACCTTC. Its protein product is CASSPEQGARGYTF. The chain couples TRBV5-1 to TRBJ1-2; 9 positions match TRBD1. This CDR3 has 14 residues. The germline CDR1 and CDR2 sequences are SGHRS and YFSETQ. After removal of 4 bases from V and 7 bases from J, the junction contained 8 bases not matched to a gene.

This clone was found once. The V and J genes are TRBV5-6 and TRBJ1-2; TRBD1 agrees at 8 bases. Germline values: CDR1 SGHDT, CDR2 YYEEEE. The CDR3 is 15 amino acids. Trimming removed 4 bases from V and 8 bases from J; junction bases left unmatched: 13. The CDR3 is CASSVDRGRRAGYTF. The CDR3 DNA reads TGTGCCAGCAGCGTTGACAGGGGACGAAGGGCGGGCTACACCTTC.

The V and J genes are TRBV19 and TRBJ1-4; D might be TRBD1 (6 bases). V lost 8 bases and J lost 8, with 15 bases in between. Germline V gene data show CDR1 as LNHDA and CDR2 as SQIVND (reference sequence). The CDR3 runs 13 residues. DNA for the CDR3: TGTGCCAGTTCGAGGGCAGGGGACGAAAAACTGTTTTTT. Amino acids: CASSRAGDEKLFF.

This CDR3 is CASSPPLGETQYF. In DNA, the CDR3 is TGTGCCAGCTCACCACCGCTAGGGGAGACCCAGTACTTC. V gene TRBV18 combines with J gene TRBJ2-5; D uncertain. Germline V CDR1 and CDR2: KGHSH, LQKENI. Trimming took 0 bases from V and 5 from J, leaving 7 bases between them. The CDR3 is made up of 13 amino acids. Looking up the rest from reference TRBV18 and TRBJ2-5 gives the full variable domain: NAGVMQNPRHLVRRRGQEARLRCSPMKGHSHVYWYRQLPEEGLKFMVYLQKENIIDESGMPKERFSAEFPKEGPSILRIQQVVRGDSAAYFCASSPPLGETQYFGPGTRLLVL.

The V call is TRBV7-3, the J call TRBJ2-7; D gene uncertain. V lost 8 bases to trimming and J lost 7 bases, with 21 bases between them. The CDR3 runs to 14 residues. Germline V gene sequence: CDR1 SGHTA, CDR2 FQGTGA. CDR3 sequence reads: CASAPRAVGDEQYF. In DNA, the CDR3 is TGTGCCAGCGCCCCACGAGCAGTTGGGGATGAGCAGTACTTC.

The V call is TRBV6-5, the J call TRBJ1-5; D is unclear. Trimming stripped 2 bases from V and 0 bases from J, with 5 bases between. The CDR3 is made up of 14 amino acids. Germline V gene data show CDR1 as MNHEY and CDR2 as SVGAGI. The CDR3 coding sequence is TGTGCCAGCAGTTACGCGGGTAGCAATCAGCCCCAGCATTTT. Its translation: CASSYAGSNQPQHF.

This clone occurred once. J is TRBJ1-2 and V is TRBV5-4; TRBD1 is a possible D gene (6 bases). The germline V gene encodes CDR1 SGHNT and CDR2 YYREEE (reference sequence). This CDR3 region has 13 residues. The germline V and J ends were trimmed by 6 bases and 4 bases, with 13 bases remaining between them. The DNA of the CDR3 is TGTGCCAGCACCGTGACAGGAGTCTATGGCTACACCTTC. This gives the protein CASTVTGVYGYTF.

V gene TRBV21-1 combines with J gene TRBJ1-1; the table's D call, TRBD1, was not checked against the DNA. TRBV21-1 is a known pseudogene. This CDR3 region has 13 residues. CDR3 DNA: TGTGCCAGCAGCACAAGAGGGGGCACTGAAGCTTTCTTT. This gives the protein CASSTRGGTEAFF.

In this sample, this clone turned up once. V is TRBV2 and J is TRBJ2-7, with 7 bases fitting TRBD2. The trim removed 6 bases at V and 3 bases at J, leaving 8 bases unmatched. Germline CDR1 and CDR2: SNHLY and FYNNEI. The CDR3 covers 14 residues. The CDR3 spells CASRARGTDYEQYF. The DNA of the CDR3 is TGTGCCAGCAGGGCGCGGGGGACCGACTACGAGCAGTACTTC.

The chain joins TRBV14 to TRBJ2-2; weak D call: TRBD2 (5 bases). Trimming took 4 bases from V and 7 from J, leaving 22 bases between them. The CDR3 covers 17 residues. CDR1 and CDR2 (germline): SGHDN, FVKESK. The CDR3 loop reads CASSPLEARALRGELFF. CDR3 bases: TGTGCCAGCAGCCCTCTAGAGGCGCGGGCCCTGCGCGGGGAGCTGTTTTTT.

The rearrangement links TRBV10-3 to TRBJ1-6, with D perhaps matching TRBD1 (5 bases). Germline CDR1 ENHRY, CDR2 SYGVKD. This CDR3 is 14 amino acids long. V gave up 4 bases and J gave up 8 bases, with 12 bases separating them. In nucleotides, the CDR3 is TGTGCCATCAGTGCGACAGACGGCTATTCACCCCTCCACTTT. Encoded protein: CAISATDGYSPLHF.